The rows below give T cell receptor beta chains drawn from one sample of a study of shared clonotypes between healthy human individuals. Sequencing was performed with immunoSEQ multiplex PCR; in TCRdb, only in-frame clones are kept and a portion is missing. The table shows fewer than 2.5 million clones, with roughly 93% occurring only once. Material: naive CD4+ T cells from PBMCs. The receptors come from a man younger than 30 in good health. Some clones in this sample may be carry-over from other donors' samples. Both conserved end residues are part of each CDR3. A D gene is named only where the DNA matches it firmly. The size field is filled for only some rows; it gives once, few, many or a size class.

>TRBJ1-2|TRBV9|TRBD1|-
TGTGCCAGCAGCCTAGCGCCGGACAGGGGGGGCTACACCTTC
CASSLAPDRGGYTF
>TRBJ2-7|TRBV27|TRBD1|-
TGTGCCAGCCAAAAAGGACAGGGGCTCGCCTCCTACGAGCAGTACTTC
CASQKGQGLASYEQYF
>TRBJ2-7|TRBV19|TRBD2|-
TGTGCCAGTAGTATCAGCGGGAGGGCCTTCTACGAGCAGTACTTC
CASSISGRAFYEQYF
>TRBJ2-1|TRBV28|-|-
TGTGCCAGCAGCCCAGGGACACCGGCCAATGAGCAGTTCTTC
CASSPGTPANEQFF
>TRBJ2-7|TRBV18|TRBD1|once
TGTGCCAGCTCACCTACACAGGGGAACGAGCAGTACTTC
CASSPTQGNEQYF
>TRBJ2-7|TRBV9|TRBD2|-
TGTGCCAGCAGCGTTGGGACTAGCGGGAGCCTCTACTCCTACGAGCAGTACTTC
CASSVGTSGSLYSYEQYF
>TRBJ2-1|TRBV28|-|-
TGTGCCAGCAGTCGTGCAGGACTCTCCTACAATGAGCAGTTCTTC
CASSRAGLSYNEQFF
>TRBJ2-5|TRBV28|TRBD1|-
TGTGCCAGCAGTCCCGGACAGGGGGCAGTGTGGGAGACCCAGTACTTC
CASSPGQGAVWETQYF
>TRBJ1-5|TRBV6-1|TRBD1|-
TGTGCCAGCAGTGGACAGGGAGGGAATCAGCCCCAGCATTTT
CASSGQGGNQPQHF
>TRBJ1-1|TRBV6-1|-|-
TGTGCCAGCAGTGTGGTCTTTTGGGACACTGAAGCTTTCTTT
CASSVVFWDTEAFF
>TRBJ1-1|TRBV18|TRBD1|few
TGTGCCAGCTCACCAGGGACAGACACTGAAGCTTTCTTT
CASSPGTDTEAFF
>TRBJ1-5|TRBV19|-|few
TGTGCCAGTAGTACAGCAGGCGTTGGGCTTCAGCCCCAGCATTTT
CASSTAGVGLQPQHF
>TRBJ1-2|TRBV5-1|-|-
TGCGCCAGCAGCTTGGTGGGTGTGACGGGGGATGGCTACACCTTC
CASSLVGVTGDGYTF
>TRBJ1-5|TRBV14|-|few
TGTGCCAGCAGCCAATCGACAGGCGATCAGCCCCAGCATTTT
CASSQSTGDQPQHF
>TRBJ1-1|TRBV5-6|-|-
TGTGCCAGCAGATGGGAGCCGAACACTGAAGCTTTCTTT
CASRWEPNTEAFF
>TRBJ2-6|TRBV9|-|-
TGTGCCAGCAGCGCCCCCACAGGGTCTCTTAGCTCTGGGGCCAACGTCCTGACTTTC
CASSAPTGSLSSGANVLTF
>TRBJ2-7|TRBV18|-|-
TGTGCCAGCTCACTGACAGATCCCTACGAGCAGTACTTC
CASSLTDPYEQYF
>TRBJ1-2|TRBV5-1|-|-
TGCGCCAGCAGCTTACCGGGAAACTATGGCTACACCTTC
CASSLPGNYGYTF
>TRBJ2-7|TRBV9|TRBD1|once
TGTGCCAGCAGCCCGGGACAGGGGGAAAAATACGAGCAGTACTTC
CASSPGQGEKYEQYF
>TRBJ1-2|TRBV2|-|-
TGTGCCAGCAGTGAATCAGAATATGGCTACACCTTC
CASSESEYGYTF
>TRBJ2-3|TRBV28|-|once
TGTGCCAGCACCGGGACGGTCGGGAATACGCAGTATTTT
CASTGTVGNTQYF
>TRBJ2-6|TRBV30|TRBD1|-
TGTGCCTGGAGTGTACGGTGGGGACAGGGGGTAGCCTCTGGGGCCAACGTCCTGACTTTC
CAWSVRWGQGVASGANVLTF
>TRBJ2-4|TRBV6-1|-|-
TGTGCCAGCAGTGCTTGGGAGGTAGGCAAAAACATTCAGTACTTC
CASSAWEVGKNIQYF
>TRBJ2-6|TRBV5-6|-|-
TGTGCCTCTTACTTTGGCTCTGGGGCCAACGTCCTGACTTTC
CASYFGSGANVLTF
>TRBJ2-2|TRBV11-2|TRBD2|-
TGTGCCAGCAGCTTGAAGGGGAGTAGCGGGTTAAACACCGGGGAGCTGTTTTTT
CASSLKGSSGLNTGELFF
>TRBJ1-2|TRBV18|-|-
TGTGCCAGCTCTCCCGGGGGGGCGAACTATGGCTACACCTTC
CASSPGGANYGYTF
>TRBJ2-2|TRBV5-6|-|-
TGTGCCAGCAGACCACTCGGGGGAGAGACGGGGGAGCTGTTTTTT
CASRPLGGETGELFF
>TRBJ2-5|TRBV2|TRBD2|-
TGTGCCAGCAGGGAGGGGACTAGCGGCAGGGGAGGGGGAGAGACCCAGTACTTC
CASREGTSGRGGGETQYF
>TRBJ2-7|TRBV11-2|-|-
TGTGCCAGCAGGGTGGGAGATACGATGCAGTACTTC
CASRVGDTMQYF
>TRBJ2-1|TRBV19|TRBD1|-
TGTGCCAGTAGCACTTACGGGACAGGGTGGAGGCCTGAGCAGTTCTTC
CASSTYGTGWRPEQFF
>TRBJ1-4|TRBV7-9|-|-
TGTGCCAGCAGCTTGGGCCAGTTTAATGAAAAACTGTTTTTT
CASSLGQFNEKLFF
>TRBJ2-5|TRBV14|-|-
TGTGCCAGCAGCCATCCCTCCGCCATAGGCAAGACCCAGTACTTC
CASSHPSAIGKTQYF
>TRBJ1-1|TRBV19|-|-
TGTGCCAGTAGTATCCCTTTTAGGACAGTGAACACTGAAGCTTTCTTT
CASSIPFRTVNTEAFF
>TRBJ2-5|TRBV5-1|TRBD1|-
TGCGCCAGCGTCCTGGGACAGGGGGCCCAAGAGACCCAGTACTTC
CASVLGQGAQETQYF
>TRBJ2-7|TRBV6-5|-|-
TGTGCCAGCAGTTACTCGGGTCTGGGATTTTACGAGCAGTACTTC
CASSYSGLGFYEQYF
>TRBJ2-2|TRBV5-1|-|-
TGCGCCAGCAGCTTGGGGGCACAGGGCGTAGTATCCGGGGAGCTGTTTTTT
CASSLGAQGVVSGELFF
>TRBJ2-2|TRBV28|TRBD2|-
TGTGCCAGCAGCCTAGCGGGACTAGCGGGAGGGCTTAATACCGGGGAGCTGTTTTTT
CASSLAGLAGGLNTGELFF
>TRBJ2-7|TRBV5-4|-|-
TGTGCCAGCAGCGTCAACCTCGTTGTCGAGCAGTACTTC
CASSVNLVVEQYF
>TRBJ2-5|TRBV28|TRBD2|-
TGTGCCAGCATAAAACGAGGGAGGGGACCCAAAGAGACCCAGTACTTC
CASIKRGRGPKETQYF
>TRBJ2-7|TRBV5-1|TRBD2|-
TGCGCCAGCAGGGGGTTAGCGGGGCACTCCTACGAGCAGTACTTC
CASRGLAGHSYEQYF
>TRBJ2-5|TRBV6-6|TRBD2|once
TGTGCCAGCAGTACCGGGACTAGTCCTTACTTC
CASSTGTSPYF
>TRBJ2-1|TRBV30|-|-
TGTGCCTGGAGTCTCCCTTACAGGGAGAAACCCTCCTACAATGAGCAGTTCTTC
CAWSLPYREKPSYNEQFF
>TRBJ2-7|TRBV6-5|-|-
TGTGCCAGCAGTTACCCGGGGTCCTACGAGCAGTACTTC
CASSYPGSYEQYF